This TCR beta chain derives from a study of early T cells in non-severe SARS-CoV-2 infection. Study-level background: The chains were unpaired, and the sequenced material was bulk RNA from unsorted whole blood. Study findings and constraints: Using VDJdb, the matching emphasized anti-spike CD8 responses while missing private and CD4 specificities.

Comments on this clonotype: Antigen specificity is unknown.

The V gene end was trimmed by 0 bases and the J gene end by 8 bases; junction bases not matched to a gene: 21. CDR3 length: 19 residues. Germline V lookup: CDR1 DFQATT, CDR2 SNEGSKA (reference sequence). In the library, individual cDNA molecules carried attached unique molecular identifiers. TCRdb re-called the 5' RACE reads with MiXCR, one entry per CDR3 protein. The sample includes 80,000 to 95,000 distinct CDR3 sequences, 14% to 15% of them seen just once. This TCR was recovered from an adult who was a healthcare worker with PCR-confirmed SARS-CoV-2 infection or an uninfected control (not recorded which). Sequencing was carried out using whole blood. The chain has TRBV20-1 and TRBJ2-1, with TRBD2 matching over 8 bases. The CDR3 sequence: CSARDNHPPLERGFYEQFF. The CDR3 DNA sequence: TGCAGTGCTAGAGATAACCACCCCCCATTAGAGCGGGGGTTTTATGAGCAGTTCTTC.